A selection of T cell receptor beta chains follows, all from one sample in a study of neoadjuvant anti-PD-1 for oral cavity cancer. TCRdb's copy holds only in-frame clones and misses some; the assay was immunoSEQ multiplex PCR. The data hold 15,000 to 20,000 clones, with approximately 70% observed a single time. Sequenced here: PBMCs, sampled before nivolumab (anti-PD-1) treatment. Receptors were obtained from a person aged 40 to 85 with oral cavity squamous cell carcinoma. Each CDR3 is given with its conserved first and last residue. Fields, in order: CDR3 DNA, CDR3 protein, D gene, J gene, V gene, clone size. The D gene is left open where the match is weak. Size is omitted from some rows. Given values are once, few, many or a class for expanded clones.

DNA: TGTGCCAGCAGCGTTGTTGGGGGACTAGAGACAGATACGCAGTATTTT
CDR3: CASSVVGGLETDTQYF
D: TRBD2
J: TRBJ2-3
V: TRBV9
size: once

DNA: TGTGCCAGCAGTGCGGGGGCCAGCTCCTACAATGAGCAGTTCTTC
CDR3: CASSAGASSYNEQFF
D: .
J: TRBJ2-1
V: TRBV2
size: .

DNA: TGTGCCAGCAGCGCCGGATTGACAGGAAACACCGGGGAGCTGTTTTTT
CDR3: CASSAGLTGNTGELFF
D: .
J: TRBJ2-2
V: TRBV9
size: few

DNA: TGTGCCAGCAGTTCCGACAGGGACCCCTATTGGCCCCAGCATTTT
CDR3: CASSSDRDPYWPQHF
D: TRBD1
J: TRBJ1-5
V: TRBV6-6
size: .

DNA: TGCGCCAGCCGACAGGGAGCTACGAACACCGGGGAGCTGTTTTTT
CDR3: CASRQGATNTGELFF
D: TRBD1
J: TRBJ2-2
V: TRBV5-1
size: .

DNA: TGCAGCGTTGGTTGGGAGGAGACCCAGTACTTC
CDR3: CSVGWEETQYF
D: .
J: TRBJ2-5
V: TRBV29-1
size: .

DNA: TGCGCCAGCAGCTTGGAGACAAGCACAGATACGCAGTATTTT
CDR3: CASSLETSTDTQYF
D: .
J: TRBJ2-3
V: TRBV5-1
size: .

DNA: TGTGCCACCAGCAGAGTTAGTACAGATACGCAGTATTTT
CDR3: CATSRVSTDTQYF
D: .
J: TRBJ2-3
V: TRBV15
size: .

DNA: TGTGCCAGCAGCGGGGGACAGGGCCTCCCCGACAATGAGCAGTTCTTC
CDR3: CASSGGQGLPDNEQFF
D: TRBD1
J: TRBJ2-1
V: TRBV5-6
size: .

DNA: TGTGCCAGCAGCTCGAGGACAGGGAGGACTGAAGCTTTCTTT
CDR3: CASSSRTGRTEAFF
D: TRBD1
J: TRBJ1-1
V: TRBV5-6
size: few

DNA: TGCGCCAGCAGTGGGACACTTCAGTACAATGAGCAGTTCTTC
CDR3: CASSGTLQYNEQFF
D: .
J: TRBJ2-1
V: TRBV5-1
size: .

DNA: TGTGCCAGCAGTACAAAAGCACTAGCGGGCTCCAGAGGTTTAAATGAGCAGTTCTTC
CDR3: CASSTKALAGSRGLNEQFF
D: TRBD2
J: TRBJ2-1
V: TRBV27
size: .

DNA: TGTGCCAGCAGCTTGAGGTCTGATAGAGAGACCCAGTACTTC
CDR3: CASSLRSDRETQYF
D: .
J: TRBJ2-5
V: TRBV5-5
size: .

DNA: TGTGCCAGCAGCCAAACCCCCCAGGGTGCCTACACCTTC
CDR3: CASSQTPQGAYTF
D: .
J: TRBJ1-2
V: TRBV4-2
size: few

DNA: TGCGCCAGCAGCTTCGGGCAGGGTAATGAAAAACTGTTTTTT
CDR3: CASSFGQGNEKLFF
D: .
J: TRBJ1-4
V: TRBV5-1
size: .

DNA: TGTGCCAGCAGCTTAACTAGCGGGAGATCCTACGAGCAGTACTTC
CDR3: CASSLTSGRSYEQYF
D: TRBD2
J: TRBJ2-7
V: TRBV7-9
size: .

DNA: TGTGCCAGCAGCCGGGACAGGAACACTGAAGCTTTCTTT
CDR3: CASSRDRNTEAFF
D: TRBD1
J: TRBJ1-1
V: TRBV7-3
size: .

DNA: TGTGCCAGCAGCGTAGCTGGGACAGGGACCGAGCAGTACTTC
CDR3: CASSVAGTGTEQYF
D: TRBD1
J: TRBJ2-7
V: TRBV9
size: once

DNA: TGTGCCAGCAGCTTAGAACCGGGGCGCAACAATGAGCAGTTCTTC
CDR3: CASSLEPGRNNEQFF
D: .
J: TRBJ2-1
V: TRBV11-2
size: .

DNA: TGCAGCGTGCACAGCGGAGACGGATGGTACTTC
CDR3: CSVHSGDGWYF
D: .
J: TRBJ2-7
V: TRBV29-1
size: .

DNA: TGTGCCAGCAGCCCACAGGGGGCCACGCGCGAGCAGTACTTC
CDR3: CASSPQGATREQYF
D: TRBD1
J: TRBJ2-7
V: TRBV11-2
size: .

DNA: TGTGCCAGCAGCTTCGGCGGGACCAACACTGAAGCTTTCTTT
CDR3: CASSFGGTNTEAFF
D: .
J: TRBJ1-1
V: TRBV7-2
size: .

DNA: TGTGCCAGCAGCTTGGGACTAGAAGCGAAGAATGAGCAGTTCTTC
CDR3: CASSLGLEAKNEQFF
D: TRBD2
J: TRBJ2-1
V: TRBV7-3
size: .

DNA: TGTGCCAGTAGTCCCCAGGGGTATGGCTACACCTTC
CDR3: CASSPQGYGYTF
D: .
J: TRBJ1-2
V: TRBV19
size: .

DNA: TGTGCCAGCAGAGACAGAGGGGAGGGTGAAAAACTGTTTTTT
CDR3: CASRDRGEGEKLFF
D: .
J: TRBJ1-4
V: TRBV6-6
size: .

DNA: TGTGCCAGCAGCATGACAGGGGCTGGAAACACCATATATTTT
CDR3: CASSMTGAGNTIYF
D: TRBD1
J: TRBJ1-3
V: TRBV11-2
size: .

DNA: TGTGCCAGCAGTGAATATATTCTTAGCGGGCAGAGAAAACCTGAAGCTTTCTTT
CDR3: CASSEYILSGQRKPEAFF
D: .
J: TRBJ1-1
V: TRBV25-1
size: .

DNA: TGTGCCATCAGTGATTCGTCTCCGGATAGCTCCTACGAGCAGTACTTC
CDR3: CAISDSSPDSSYEQYF
D: .
J: TRBJ2-7
V: TRBV10-3
size: .

DNA: TGTGCCAGCAGCCAGGGACTAGCGGGAGGGTACCAAGAGACCCAGTACTTC
CDR3: CASSQGLAGGYQETQYF
D: TRBD2
J: TRBJ2-5
V: TRBV14
size: few

DNA: TGTGCCAGCAGTGAAGATAGTCATAGCAATCAGCCCCAGCATTTT
CDR3: CASSEDSHSNQPQHF
D: .
J: TRBJ1-5
V: TRBV2
size: .

DNA: TGTGCCAGCAGCTCGGGTGCCTACGAGCAGTACTTC
CDR3: CASSSGAYEQYF
D: .
J: TRBJ2-7
V: TRBV28
size: few

DNA: TGTGCCAGCAGTTACTCGAATTCCGGGACAAGAGGCGAGCAGTACTTC
CDR3: CASSYSNSGTRGEQYF
D: .
J: TRBJ2-7
V: TRBV6-5
size: .

DNA: TGCGCCAGCAGACTTGGACAGAACACCGGGGAGCTGTTTTTT
CDR3: CASRLGQNTGELFF
D: .
J: TRBJ2-2
V: TRBV5-1
size: .

DNA: TGTGCCATCAGTGATGGAGACAGGGTAAAAGAGACCCAGTACTTC
CDR3: CAISDGDRVKETQYF
D: TRBD1
J: TRBJ2-5
V: TRBV10-3
size: .

DNA: TGTGCCTGGAGTGGGGGACAGGCTGAAGCTTTCTTT
CDR3: CAWSGGQAEAFF
D: TRBD1
J: TRBJ1-1
V: TRBV30
size: few

DNA: TGTGCCTGGAGTCTGCACCCCACCCCGTACGAGCAGTACTTC
CDR3: CAWSLHPTPYEQYF
D: .
J: TRBJ2-7
V: TRBV30
size: .

DNA: TGCAGCGCTCAACGCGGGACTAGTAGCAATGAGCAGTTCTTC
CDR3: CSAQRGTSSNEQFF
D: TRBD2
J: TRBJ2-1
V: TRBV29-1
size: .

DNA: TGTGCCAGCAGTTCTCTTACGGGGGGGGAGACCCAGTACTTC
CDR3: CASSSLTGGETQYF
D: TRBD2
J: TRBJ2-5
V: TRBV2
size: .

DNA: TGTGCCAGCACCCCTTACGAGCCGGGGGCGGACCAGTACTTC
CDR3: CASTPYEPGADQYF
D: .
J: TRBJ2-5
V: TRBV7-8
size: .

DNA: TGTGCCAGCAGCGTCCAGGAGATTGGCACTGAAGCTTTCTTT
CDR3: CASSVQEIGTEAFF
D: .
J: TRBJ1-1
V: TRBV7-2
size: .

DNA: TGTGCCAGCAGCTTAGTCGGGGTGCCGAACACCGGGGAGCTGTTTTTT
CDR3: CASSLVGVPNTGELFF
D: .
J: TRBJ2-2
V: TRBV7-3
size: .

DNA: TGTGCCAGCAGTTTGGCGGGGCTTGCACAGGCTTTCTTT
CDR3: CASSLAGLAQAFF
D: .
J: TRBJ1-1
V: TRBV28
size: .

DNA: TGTGCCAGCAGTCCCCACCTAGCGGGAGACGGGGAGACCCAGTACTTC
CDR3: CASSPHLAGDGETQYF
D: TRBD2
J: TRBJ2-5
V: TRBV27
size: .

DNA: TGTGCCAGCAAAGGACAGCAAAAAGAAAAACTGTTTTTT
CDR3: CASKGQQKEKLFF
D: .
J: TRBJ1-4
V: TRBV2
size: .

DNA: TGTGCCAGCAGTTTGGACAGCCTCACAGATACGCAGTATTTT
CDR3: CASSLDSLTDTQYF
D: .
J: TRBJ2-3
V: TRBV7-3
size: few

DNA: TGTGCCAGCAGTGAAGGACAGGGTGCGGCGTACACCATATATTTT
CDR3: CASSEGQGAAYTIYF
D: TRBD1
J: TRBJ1-3
V: TRBV2
size: few

DNA: TGCGCCAGCAGCTTCCAAGAGACCCAGTACTTC
CDR3: CASSFQETQYF
D: .
J: TRBJ2-5
V: TRBV5-1
size: .

DNA: TGCAGCGTTGAAGATCAGGCCAGAGAAGCTTTCTTT
CDR3: CSVEDQAREAFF
D: .
J: TRBJ1-1
V: TRBV29-1
size: .

DNA: TGTGCCAGCACTATCGCCGGGGCGGGAGGCAACACCGGGGAGCTGTTTTTT
CDR3: CASTIAGAGGNTGELFF
D: TRBD2
J: TRBJ2-2
V: TRBV2
size: few

DNA: TGTGCCAGCAGCTTAGGGGTGGGGACCCAGTACTTC
CDR3: CASSLGVGTQYF
D: .
J: TRBJ2-5
V: TRBV7-2
size: .

DNA: TGTGCCAGCAAACCGCTGTTCTTGGGCAACAATGAGCAGTTCTTC
CDR3: CASKPLFLGNNEQFF
D: .
J: TRBJ2-1
V: TRBV6-1
size: .

DNA: TGTGCCAGCAGCTTAGGCAGGGGATCCTACGAGCAGTACTTC
CDR3: CASSLGRGSYEQYF
D: .
J: TRBJ2-7
V: TRBV11-3
size: few

DNA: TGCAGCGCCCGAGGGGGATCGGACACCGGGGAGCTGTTTTTT
CDR3: CSARGGSDTGELFF
D: .
J: TRBJ2-2
V: TRBV29-1
size: .

DNA: TGTGCCAGCCATCAGGGGGGGTATGGCTACACCTTC
CDR3: CASHQGGYGYTF
D: TRBD1
J: TRBJ1-2
V: TRBV6-1
size: few

DNA: TGTGCCAGCAGCCCGCAGGATAACAATCAGCCCCAGCATTTT
CDR3: CASSPQDNNQPQHF
D: .
J: TRBJ1-5
V: TRBV7-9
size: few

DNA: TGTGCCAGCAGCTTCCTACAGGGAAACACCATATATTTT
CDR3: CASSFLQGNTIYF
D: .
J: TRBJ1-3
V: TRBV5-8
size: .

DNA: TGTGCCAGCAGCTTTCAACTACACAATGAGCAGTTCTTC
CDR3: CASSFQLHNEQFF
D: .
J: TRBJ2-1
V: TRBV11-2
size: .

DNA: TGTGCCAGCAGTTGGGGACTAGCGGGCTACGAGCAGTACTTC
CDR3: CASSWGLAGYEQYF
D: TRBD2
J: TRBJ2-7
V: TRBV6-5
size: .

DNA: TGTGCCAGCACCCACCGGGCCTCATATCAGCCCCAGCATTTT
CDR3: CASTHRASYQPQHF
D: .
J: TRBJ1-5
V: TRBV6-4
size: .

DNA: TGTGCCAGCAGCTACGCGGGACTTACGGGGGAGACCCAGTACTTC
CDR3: CASSYAGLTGETQYF
D: .
J: TRBJ2-5
V: TRBV7-3
size: .